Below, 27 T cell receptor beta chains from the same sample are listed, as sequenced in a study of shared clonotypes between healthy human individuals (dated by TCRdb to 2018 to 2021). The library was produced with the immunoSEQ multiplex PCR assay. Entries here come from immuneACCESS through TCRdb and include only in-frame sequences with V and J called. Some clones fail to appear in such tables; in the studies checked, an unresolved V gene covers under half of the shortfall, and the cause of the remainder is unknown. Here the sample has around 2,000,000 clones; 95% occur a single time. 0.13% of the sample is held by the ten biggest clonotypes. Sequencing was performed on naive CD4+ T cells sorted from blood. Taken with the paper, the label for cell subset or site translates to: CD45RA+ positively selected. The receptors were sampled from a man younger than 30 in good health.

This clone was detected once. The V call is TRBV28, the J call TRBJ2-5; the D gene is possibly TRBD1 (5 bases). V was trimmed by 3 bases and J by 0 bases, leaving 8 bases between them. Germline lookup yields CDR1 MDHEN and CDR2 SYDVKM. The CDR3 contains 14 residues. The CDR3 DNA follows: TGTGCCAGCAGTTTGCCAGGGAACCAAGAGACCCAGTACTTC. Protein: CASSLPGNQETQYF.

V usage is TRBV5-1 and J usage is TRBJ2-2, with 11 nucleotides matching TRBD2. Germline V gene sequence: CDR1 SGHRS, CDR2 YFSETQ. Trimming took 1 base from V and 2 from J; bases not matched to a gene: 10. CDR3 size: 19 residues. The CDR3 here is CASSLSLAGGVTNTGELFF. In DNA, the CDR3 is TGCGCCAGCAGCTTGTCGCTAGCGGGGGGCGTAACCAACACCGGGGAGCTGTTTTTT.

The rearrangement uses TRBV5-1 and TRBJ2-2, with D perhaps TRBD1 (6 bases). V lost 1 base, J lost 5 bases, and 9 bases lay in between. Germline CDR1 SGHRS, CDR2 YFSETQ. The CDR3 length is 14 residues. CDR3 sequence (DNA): TGCGCCAGCAGCTTGAGTCAGGGGACCGGGGAGCTGTTTTTT. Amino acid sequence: CASSLSQGTGELFF.

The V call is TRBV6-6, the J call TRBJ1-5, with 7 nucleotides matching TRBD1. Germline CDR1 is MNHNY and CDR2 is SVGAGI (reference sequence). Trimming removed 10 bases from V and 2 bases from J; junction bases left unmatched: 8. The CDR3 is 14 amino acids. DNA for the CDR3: TGTGCCACCGCCTTCGGACAGGGCAATCAGCCCCAGCATTTT. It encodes CATAFGQGNQPQHF.

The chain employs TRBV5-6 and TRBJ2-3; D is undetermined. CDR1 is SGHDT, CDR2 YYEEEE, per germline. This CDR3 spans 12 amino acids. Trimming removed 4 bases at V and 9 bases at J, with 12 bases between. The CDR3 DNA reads TGTGCCAGCAGCCCTGGGTGGAAAACGCAGTATTTT. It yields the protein CASSPGWKTQYF.

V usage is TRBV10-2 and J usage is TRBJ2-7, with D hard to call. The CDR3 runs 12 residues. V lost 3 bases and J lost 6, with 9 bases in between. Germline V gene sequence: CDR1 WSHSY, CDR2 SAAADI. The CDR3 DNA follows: TGCGCCAGCAGTGACGGAGTGGTCGAGCAGTACTTC. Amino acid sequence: CASSDGVVEQYF.

Here the CDR3 reads CASSEQGGNTYEQYF. Here the CDR3 DNA reads TGTGCCAGCAGTGAGCAGGGCGGTAACACCTACGAGCAGTACTTC. The rearrangement links TRBV6-1 to TRBJ2-7, with a possible D match to TRBD1 (5 bases). The CDR3 consists of 15 residues. The germline V gene has CDR1 MNHNS and CDR2 SASEGT. The V and J ends lost 3 bases and 2 bases respectively, with 14 bases between them.

The CDR3 here is CASSALAGSYNEQFF. For the CDR3, the DNA is TGTGCCAGCAGTGCTCTAGCGGGCTCCTACAATGAGCAGTTCTTC. The chain links TRBV2 to TRBJ2-1; TRBD2 aligns across 8 bases. Germline V gene sequence: CDR1 SNHLY, CDR2 FYNNEI. The CDR3 has 15 amino acids. Trimming at V came to 4 bases and at J to 0 bases, leaving 2 bases not matched to a gene.

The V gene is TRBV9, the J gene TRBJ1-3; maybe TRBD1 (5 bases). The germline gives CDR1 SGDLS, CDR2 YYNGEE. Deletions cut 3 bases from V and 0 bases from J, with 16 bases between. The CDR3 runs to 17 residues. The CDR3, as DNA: TGTGCCAGCAGCGCCGAGACAGTTTCTCACTCTGGAAACACCATATATTTT. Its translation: CASSAETVSHSGNTIYF.

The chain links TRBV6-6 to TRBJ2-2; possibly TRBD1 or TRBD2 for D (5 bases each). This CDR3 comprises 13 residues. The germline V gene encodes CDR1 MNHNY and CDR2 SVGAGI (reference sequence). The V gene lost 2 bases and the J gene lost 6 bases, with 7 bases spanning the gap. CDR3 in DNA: TGTGCCAGCAGTTACCCGGGGCCCGGGGAGCTGTTTTTT. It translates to CASSYPGPGELFF.

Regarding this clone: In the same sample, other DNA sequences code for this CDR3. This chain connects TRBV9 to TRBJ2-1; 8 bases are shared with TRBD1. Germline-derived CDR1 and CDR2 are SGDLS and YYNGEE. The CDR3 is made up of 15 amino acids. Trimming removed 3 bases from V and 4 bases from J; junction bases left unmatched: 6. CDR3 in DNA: TGTGCCAGCAGCGGAGGACAGGGTGGATACAATGAGCAGTTCTTC. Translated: CASSGGQGGYNEQFF.

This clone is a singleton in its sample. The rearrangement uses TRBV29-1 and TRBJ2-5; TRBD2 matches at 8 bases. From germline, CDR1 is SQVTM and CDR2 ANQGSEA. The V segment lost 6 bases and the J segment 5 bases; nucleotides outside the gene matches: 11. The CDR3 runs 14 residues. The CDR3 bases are TGCAGCGTCCGGGAGGGGCCCCGCGACGAGACCCAGTACTTC. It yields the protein CSVREGPRDETQYF.

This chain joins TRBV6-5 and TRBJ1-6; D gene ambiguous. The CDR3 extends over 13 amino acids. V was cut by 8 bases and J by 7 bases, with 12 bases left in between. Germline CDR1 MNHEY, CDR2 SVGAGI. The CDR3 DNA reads TGTGCCAGCGGCCAAGAATGGAATTCACCCCTCCACTTT. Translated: CASGQEWNSPLHF.

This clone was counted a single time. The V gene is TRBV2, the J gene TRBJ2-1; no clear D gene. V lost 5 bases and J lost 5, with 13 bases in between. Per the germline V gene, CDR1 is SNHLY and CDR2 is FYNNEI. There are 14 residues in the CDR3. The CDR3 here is CASSQSYANNEQFF. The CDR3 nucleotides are TGTGCCAGCAGTCAGAGTTACGCCAACAATGAGCAGTTCTTC.

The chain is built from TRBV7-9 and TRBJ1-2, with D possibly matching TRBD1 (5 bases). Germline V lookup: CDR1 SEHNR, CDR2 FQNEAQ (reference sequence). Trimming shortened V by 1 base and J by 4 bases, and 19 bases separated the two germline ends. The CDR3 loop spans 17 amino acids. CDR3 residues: CASSLGGVEANIYGYTF. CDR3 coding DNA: TGTGCCAGCAGCTTAGGAGGGGTGGAGGCGAACATCTATGGCTACACCTTC.

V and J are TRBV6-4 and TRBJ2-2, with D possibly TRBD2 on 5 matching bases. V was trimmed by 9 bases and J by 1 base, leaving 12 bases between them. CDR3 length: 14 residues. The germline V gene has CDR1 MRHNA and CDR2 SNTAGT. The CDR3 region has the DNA TGTGCCAGTAAAGAGGACTGGAACACCGGGGAGCTGTTTTTT. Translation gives CASKEDWNTGELFF.

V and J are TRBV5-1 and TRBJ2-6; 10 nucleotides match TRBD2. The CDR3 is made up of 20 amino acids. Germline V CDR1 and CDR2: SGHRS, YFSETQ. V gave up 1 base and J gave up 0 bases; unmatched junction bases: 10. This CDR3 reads CASSLRGLAGAPSGANVLTF. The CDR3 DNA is TGCGCCAGCAGCTTGAGAGGGCTAGCGGGAGCCCCCTCTGGGGCCAACGTCCTGACTTTC. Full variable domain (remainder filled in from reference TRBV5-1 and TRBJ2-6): KAGVTQTPRYLIKTRGQQVTLSCSPISGHRSVSWYQQTPGQGLQFLFEYFSETQRNKGNFPGRFSGRQFSNSRSEMNVSTLELGDSALYLCASSLRGLAGAPSGANVLTFGAGSRLTVL.

CDR3 nucleotide sequence: TGTGCCAGCAGTTACTCTTATGTGGGAGGTGGGCAGTTCTTC. Its protein is CASSYSYVGGGQFF. The chain is built from TRBV6-5 and TRBJ2-1; tentatively, D is TRBD2 (6 bases). Per germline, CDR1 MNHEY and CDR2 SVGAGI. This CDR3 spans 14 amino acids. The ends were cut back, 0 bases at V and 12 bases at J, with 15 bases in the middle.

CDR3 sequence (DNA): TGTGCCAGCAGCTCCGGGACAGGGTTCACCGGGGAGCTGTTTTTT. It encodes CASSSGTGFTGELFF. V usage is TRBV11-3 and J usage is TRBJ2-2, with 9 bases aligning to TRBD1. The CDR3 sequence is 15 residues long. Germline V gene data show CDR1 as SGHNT and CDR2 as YENEEA. Trimming at V came to 4 bases and at J to 4 bases, leaving 4 bases not matched to a gene.

CDR3 in amino acids: CASTTGTGSTPLHF. The CDR3 DNA reads as TGTGCCAGCACCACCGGGACAGGGAGCACACCCCTCCACTTT. The V call is TRBV2, the J call TRBJ1-6; 9 positions agree with TRBD1. The V segment lost 7 bases and the J segment 11 bases; nucleotides outside the gene matches: 9. CDR1 and CDR2 from the germline V gene are SNHLY and FYNNEI. This CDR3 has 14 residues.

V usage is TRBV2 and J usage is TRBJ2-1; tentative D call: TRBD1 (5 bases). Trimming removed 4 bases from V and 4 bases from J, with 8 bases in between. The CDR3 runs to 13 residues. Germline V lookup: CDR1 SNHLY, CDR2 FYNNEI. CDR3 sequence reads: CASSVWTYNEQFF. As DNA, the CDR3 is TGTGCCAGCAGTGTTTGGACATACAATGAGCAGTTCTTC. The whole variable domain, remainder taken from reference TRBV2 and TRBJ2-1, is EPEVTQTPSHQVTQMGQEVILRCVPISNHLYFYWYRQILGQKVEFLVSFYNNEISEKSEIFDDQFSVERPDGSNFTLKIRSTKLEDSAMYFCASSVWTYNEQFFGPGTRLTVL.

CDR3: CASSLGTGGFRNTEAFF. Written as DNA, the CDR3 is TGTGCCAGCAGCTTAGGAACTGGGGGATTTAGGAACACTGAAGCTTTCTTT. The rearrangement links TRBV7-8 to TRBJ1-1; weak D call: TRBD1 (5 bases). Germline V CDR1 and CDR2: SGHVS, FQNEAQ. The CDR3 sequence is 17 residues long. Trimming shortened V by 1 base and J by 1 base, and 16 bases separated the two germline ends.

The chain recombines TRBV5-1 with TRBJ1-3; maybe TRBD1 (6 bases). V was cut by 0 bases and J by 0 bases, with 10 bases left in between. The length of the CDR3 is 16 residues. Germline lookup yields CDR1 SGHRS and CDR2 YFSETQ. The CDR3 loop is CASSLEGHLSGNTIYF. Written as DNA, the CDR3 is TGCGCCAGCAGCTTGGAGGGACATCTCTCTGGAAACACCATATATTTT.

Written as DNA, the CDR3 is TGTGCCAGCAGCTTAGAGACAGGCATCATGAACACTGAAGCTTTCTTT. Its translation: CASSLETGIMNTEAFF. V and J are TRBV7-6 and TRBJ1-1; the D gene is possibly TRBD1 (6 bases). Germline lookup yields CDR1 SGHVS and CDR2 FNYEAQ. Trimming took 1 base from V and 0 from J, leaving 12 bases between them. CDR3 length: 16 amino acids.

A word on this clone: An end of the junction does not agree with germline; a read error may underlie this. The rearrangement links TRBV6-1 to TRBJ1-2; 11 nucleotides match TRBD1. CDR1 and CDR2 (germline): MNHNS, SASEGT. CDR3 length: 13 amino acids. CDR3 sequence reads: CTSNSDRGPGYTF. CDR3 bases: TGTACCAGCAATTCGGACAGGGGGCCTGGCTACACCTTC.

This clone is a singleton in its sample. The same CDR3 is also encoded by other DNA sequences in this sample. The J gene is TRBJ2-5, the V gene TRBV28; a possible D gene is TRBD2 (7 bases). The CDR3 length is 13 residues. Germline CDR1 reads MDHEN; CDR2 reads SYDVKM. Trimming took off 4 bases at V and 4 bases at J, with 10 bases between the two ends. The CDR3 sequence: CASSSGGRETQYF. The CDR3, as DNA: TGTGCCAGCAGTTCCGGGGGGCGAGAGACCCAGTACTTC.

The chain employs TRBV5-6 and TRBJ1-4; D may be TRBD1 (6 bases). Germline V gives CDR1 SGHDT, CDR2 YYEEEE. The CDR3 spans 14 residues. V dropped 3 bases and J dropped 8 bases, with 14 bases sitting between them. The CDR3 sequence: CASSSAGQGEKLFF. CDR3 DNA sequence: TGTGCCAGCAGCTCGGCGGGGCAGGGGGAAAAACTGTTTTTT.